Presented here are 11 T cell receptor beta chains from one specimen sequenced in a study of cytomegalovirus exposure and HLA in healthy donors. The primer mix had 60 Vbeta and 13 Jbeta primers. The protocol was immunoSEQ multiplex PCR, while the TCRdb copy is restricted to in-frame clones and leaves out a portion. The sample records about 200,000 clones, about 82% being singletons. Sequencing was carried out using PBMCs. The receptor source for this set is a man aged 25 to 40 in good health and CMV-seronegative.

The chain couples TRBV19 to TRBJ2-5; 7 bases fit TRBD2. The V and J ends lost 3 bases and 4 bases, in that order; junction bases with no gene match: 5. The length of the CDR3 is 14 residues. The germline gives CDR1 LNHDA, CDR2 SQIVND (reference sequence). DNA for the CDR3: TGTGCCAGTAGTATTACGGGGGGAACAGAGACCCAGTACTTC. Translating it yields CASSITGGTETQYF.

This chain joins TRBV5-1 and TRBJ2-7; no clear D gene. The CDR3 extends over 13 amino acids. Trimming removed 5 bases from V and 6 bases from J, with 15 bases in between. Germline assignment: CDR1 SGHRS and CDR2 YFSETQ. The CDR3 DNA sequence: TGCGCCAGCAGATTCGGTACGTCACTCGAGCAGTACTTC. Its protein product is CASRFGTSLEQYF. The full variable domain, its missing parts supplied by reference TRBV5-1 and TRBJ2-7, is KAGVTQTPRYLIKTRGQQVTLSCSPISGHRSVSWYQQTPGQGLQFLFEYFSETQRNKGNFPGRFSGRQFSNSRSEMNVSTLELGDSALYLCASRFGTSLEQYFGPGTRLTVT.

The chain recombines TRBV29-1 with TRBJ1-1; 7 bases line up with TRBD1. The CDR3 length is 14 residues. From germline, CDR1 is SQVTM and CDR2 ANQGSEA. V shed 6 bases and J 6 bases; nucleotides not matched to a gene: 13. The CDR3 DNA is TGCAGCGTGGGCCTGAGACAGGGACGGCCTGAAGCTTTCTTT. Its translation: CSVGLRQGRPEAFF.

V gene TRBV5-1 combines with J gene TRBJ2-3, with 7 bases identical to TRBD2. The length of the CDR3 is 13 residues. V trimming: 4 bases; J trimming: 11 bases; junction bases outside the gene matches: 10. Germline values: CDR1 SGHRS, CDR2 YFSETQ. CDR3 region: CASSPEGREVQYF. DNA for the CDR3: TGCGCCAGCAGCCCCGAGGGACGGGAGGTGCAGTATTTT.

This chain links TRBV7-2 with TRBJ2-2; TRBD1 is a possible D gene (6 bases). CDR1 and CDR2 (germline): SGHTA, FQGNSA. The CDR3 sequence is 16 residues long. The V and J ends lost 6 bases and 4 bases respectively, with 18 bases between them. The CDR3 is CASSSPGQTITGELFF. The CDR3 nucleotides are TGTGCCAGCAGTTCCCCCGGACAGACAATCACCGGGGAGCTGTTTTTT.

V usage is TRBV5-1 and J usage is TRBJ2-7; 9 bases line up with TRBD1. The CDR3 spans 17 residues. Germline loops: CDR1 SGHRS, CDR2 YFSETQ. Trimming cost V 5 bases and J 2 bases; bases outside gene matches: 14. CDR3 DNA: TGCGCCAGCAGTCTTGGACAGGGGAGGGGGATGACCTACGAGCAGTACTTC. This gives the protein CASSLGQGRGMTYEQYF.

In this sample, this clone turned up once. The chain has TRBV7-3 and TRBJ2-2, with 14 bases that match TRBD2. The CDR3 covers 19 residues. Germline CDR1 SGHTA, CDR2 FQGTGA. The V segment lost 3 bases and the J segment 6 bases; nucleotides outside the gene matches: 12. The chain's CDR3 is CASSFRLAGGPYEPGELFF. CDR3 in DNA: TGTGCCAGCAGCTTCCGACTAGCGGGGGGGCCTTACGAGCCCGGGGAGCTGTTTTTT.

The V gene is TRBV6-1, the J gene TRBJ2-7; the match to TRBD1 covers 8 bases. Trimming at V came to 3 bases and at J to 5 bases, leaving 6 bases not matched to a gene. Germline CDR1 reads MNHNS; CDR2 reads SASEGT. This CDR3 is 14 amino acids long. The CDR3 DNA sequence: TGTGCCAGCAGTGACTCAGGGGGCTGGGACGAGCAGTACTTC. Amino acid sequence: CASSDSGGWDEQYF.

The J gene is TRBJ1-1, the V gene TRBV2; TRBD1 agrees at 8 bases. The CDR3 has 14 amino acids. V lost 1 base and J lost 6; bases outside the gene matches: 4. Germline V lookup: CDR1 SNHLY, CDR2 FYNNEI. The CDR3 here is CASSEDRGWAEAFF. The CDR3 nucleotides read TGTGCCAGCAGTGAAGACAGGGGGTGGGCTGAAGCTTTCTTT.

The chain has TRBV5-1 and TRBJ2-2; 12 bases map to TRBD2. The germline V gene has CDR1 SGHRS and CDR2 YFSETQ. This CDR3 is built from 18 residues. The trim removed 2 bases at V and 1 base at J, leaving 6 bases unmatched. The CDR3, as DNA: TGCGCCAGCAGCTTTGGAGGGGGACTAGCGGGGAACACCGGGGAGCTGTTTTTT. This codes for CASSFGGGLAGNTGELFF.

This clone was seen more than once but under ten times. The chain uses TRBV5-8 and TRBJ1-5, with TRBD1 matching 7 bases. V shed 0 bases and J 2 bases; nucleotides not matched to a gene: 5. CDR1 and CDR2 from the germline V gene are SGHTS and YDEGEE. The CDR3 has 16 residues. The CDR3 protein is CASSLGQGIRNQPQHF. The CDR3 nucleotides are TGTGCCAGCAGCTTGGGACAGGGTATCCGCAATCAGCCCCAGCATTTT.